Given below is one T cell receptor beta chain in context. The record originates from a study of T cell clonotyping in hematopoietic cell transplantation. Turning to the study itself: Recipients' pretransplant samples followed cytoreduction.

Indicated time point: recipient sample about 28 days before transplant, after cytoreduction. Blood collection times were about day -28 and days 30, 100, 180 posttransplant. Generated by immunoSEQ multiplex PCR, the TCRdb table keeps only in-frame clones and is missing some. The sample lists about 50,000 clones; about nine tenths were seen once. This CDR3 region has 18 residues. From germline, CDR1 is SGDLS and CDR2 YYNGEE. With 1 base removed from V and 0 bases from J, the gap between germline ends came to 14 bases. The sample was peripheral blood mononuclear cells, taken before stem cell transplant. This sequence joins TRBV9 and TRBJ2-6; no reliable D call. The sequence was obtained from a man in his fifties or sixties with biphenotypic leukemia. Some clones in this sample may be carry-over from other donors' samples. The CDR3 loop reads CASSVIQNCISGANVLTF. Here the CDR3 DNA reads TGTGCCAGCAGCGTAATACAGAACTGCATCTCTGGGGCCAACGTCCTGACTTTC.